There are many counts of the clone carrying this TCR beta chain. The CDR3 consists of 15 residues. CDR1 is SEHNR and CDR2 is FQNEAQ in the germline V gene (reference sequence). Trimming cost V 5 bases and J 4 bases; bases outside gene matches: 10. iRepertoire HTBI primers and Arm-PCR of CDR3 regions built TCR beta libraries. In the source study's methods: About 62 TRBV and 12 to 15 TRBJ segments were identified across samples. In TCRdb, the multiplex PCR reads were re-called with MiXCR into one record per CDR3 protein. The V and J calls shown here were made by TCRdb, not taken from the authors' results. This sample carries approximately 460,000 distinct CDR3 sequences, around 17% of them seen once, and the ten largest clones take about 11%. This record belongs to a study of regulatory T cells in long-lasting Graves disease. Time point meaning: newly diagnosed GD, antithyroid drugs for less than 3 months. PBMC RNA served as the TCR library source.

Separately, the same data were catalogued under a study of T cells in Graves' hyperthyroidism and ophthalmopathy. This second study notes: Stable Graves' hyperthyroidism denoted no ophthalmopathy progression over 18 months.

This clonotype was obtained from a woman under 40 with Graves disease. The rearrangement uses TRBV7-9 and TRBJ2-5; 7 nucleotides line up with TRBD1. Sequencing used peripheral blood mononuclear cells (PBMCs), obtained at new diagnosis, from a patient treated with antithyroid drugs. The CDR3: CASSPTGTAAETQYF. The CDR3 DNA sequence: TGTGCCAGCAGCCCGACAGGGACGGCGGCAGAGACCCAGTACTTC.